This is a list of T cell receptor beta chains from one sample in a study of blood T cell repertoires in COVID-19. Libraries were prepared by immunoSEQ multiplex PCR; TCRdb keeps only in-frame clonotypes and omits some of them. The table has roughly 75,000 clones, roughly 86% seen once. Sequenced material: peripheral blood. All receptors derive from a woman in her 70s with acute or convalescent COVID-19. Both conserved end residues are part of each CDR3. The order of the fields is J gene, V gene, clone size, D gene, CDR3 DNA, CDR3 protein. A D gene is named only where the DNA matches it firmly. Size is stated for part of the rows, as once, few or many counts, or as a class when the clone is expanded.

J: TRBJ2-7; V: TRBV12-3/TRBV12-4; size: NA; D: NA; DNA: TGTGCCAGCAGTTTTACCCCACTCGAGCAGTACTTC; CDR3: CASSFTPLEQYF
J: TRBJ1-1; V: TRBV5-4; size: NA; D: TRBD1; DNA: TGTGCCAGCAGCCCCCCCCCAGGGGGCCTCCAGGGGGCTTTCTTT; CDR3: CASSPPPGGLQGAFF
J: TRBJ2-2; V: TRBV5-1; size: NA; D: TRBD2; DNA: TGCGCCAGCAGCTTACTAGCGGGAGGCGCGAACACCGGGGAGCTGTTTTTT; CDR3: CASSLLAGGANTGELFF
J: TRBJ2-7; V: TRBV28; size: NA; D: TRBD1; DNA: TGTGCCAGCAGCCAAAGCGACAGGGTCCCCTACGAGCAGTACTTC; CDR3: CASSQSDRVPYEQYF
J: TRBJ1-4; V: TRBV7-9; size: NA; D: NA; DNA: TGTGCCAGCAGCTTAGGGACAGCAAATGAAAAACTGTTTTTT; CDR3: CASSLGTANEKLFF
J: TRBJ1-2; V: TRBV7-9; size: NA; D: NA; DNA: TGTGCCAGCAGCCAGGGAAATTATGGCTACACCTTC; CDR3: CASSQGNYGYTF
J: TRBJ2-1; V: TRBV10-2; size: NA; D: NA; DNA: TGCGCCAGCTCGGACACAGTCAATGAGCAGTTCTTC; CDR3: CASSDTVNEQFF
J: TRBJ1-4; V: TRBV5-1; size: few; D: NA; DNA: TGCGCCAGCAGCTCAGTCGAGAGGGCTGCAACTAATGAAAAACTGTTTTTT; CDR3: CASSSVERAATNEKLFF
J: TRBJ2-7; V: TRBV13; size: few; D: TRBD2; DNA: TGTGCCAGCAGCTTAACTAGCGGAAACTACGAGCAGTACTTC; CDR3: CASSLTSGNYEQYF
J: TRBJ2-4; V: TRBV28; size: NA; D: NA; DNA: TGTGCCAGCAGTTCCCCCCGCTTGGACTCCAAAAACATTCAGTACTTC; CDR3: CASSSPRLDSKNIQYF
J: TRBJ1-5; V: TRBV6-5; size: NA; D: TRBD1; DNA: TGTGCCACCAGACAGGGGATGAATCAGCCCCAGCATTTT; CDR3: CATRQGMNQPQHF
J: TRBJ1-5; V: TRBV30; size: NA; D: NA; DNA: TGTGCCTGGGGCCGGGACTTAAATCAGCCCCAGCATTTT; CDR3: CAWGRDLNQPQHF
J: TRBJ2-2; V: TRBV27; size: few; D: NA; DNA: TGTGCCACCCCCGCGGGTCGGGAGAACACCGGGGAGCTGTTTTTT; CDR3: CATPAGRENTGELFF
J: TRBJ1-3; V: TRBV7-2; size: NA; D: NA; DNA: TGTGCCAGCAGCTTAGTGGGGGGGCGGCTGGAAAACACCATATATTTT; CDR3: CASSLVGGRLENTIYF
J: TRBJ1-2; V: TRBV11-2; size: once; D: TRBD1; DNA: TGTGCCAGCAGCTTCGGGACAGGCTCCTCTAACTATGGCTACACCTTC; CDR3: CASSFGTGSSNYGYTF
J: TRBJ2-3; V: TRBV19; size: few; D: TRBD2; DNA: TGTGCCAGTAAACTAGCGGGGGGAGATACGCAGTATTTT; CDR3: CASKLAGGDTQYF
J: TRBJ2-1; V: TRBV10-3; size: NA; D: NA; DNA: TGTGCCATCAGTGAGTCGACGGGGGTTGAGCAGTTCTTC; CDR3: CAISESTGVEQFF
J: TRBJ2-1; V: TRBV3-1/TRBV3-2; size: NA; D: TRBD2; DNA: TGTGCCAGCAGCCCGCCGGGCGGGAGTCAATACAATGAGCAGTTCTTC; CDR3: CASSPPGGSQYNEQFF
J: TRBJ2-2; V: TRBV6-5; size: NA; D: TRBD1; DNA: TGTGCCAGCAGACGAGGGACAGGGTCGGGCGGGGAGCTGTTTTTT; CDR3: CASRRGTGSGGELFF
J: TRBJ1-2; V: TRBV6-5; size: NA; D: TRBD1; DNA: TGTGCCAGTTGGGCAGGGGGAGATGGCTACACCTTC; CDR3: CASWAGGDGYTF
J: TRBJ1-2; V: TRBV7-2; size: NA; D: TRBD1; DNA: TGTGCCAGCAGCATAAGGACAGGGGATAAGAAGGGCTACACCTTC; CDR3: CASSIRTGDKKGYTF
J: TRBJ1-1; V: TRBV10-2; size: NA; D: TRBD1; DNA: TGCGCCAGCAGTGGTATCGACAGGGGACCGAACACTGAAGCTTTCTTT; CDR3: CASSGIDRGPNTEAFF
J: TRBJ1-6; V: TRBV28; size: NA; D: NA; DNA: TGTGCCAGCAGACAGCCTAATTCACCCCTCCACTTT; CDR3: CASRQPNSPLHF
J: TRBJ2-7; V: TRBV6-5; size: NA; D: TRBD2; DNA: TGTGCCAGCAGGACACTAGCGGGGGGCTCCTACGAGCAGTACTTC; CDR3: CASRTLAGGSYEQYF
J: TRBJ1-4; V: TRBV29-1; size: once; D: TRBD1; DNA: TGCAGCGCGGGACAGGCGTATGAAAAACTGTTTTTT; CDR3: CSAGQAYEKLFF
J: TRBJ1-1; V: TRBV27; size: NA; D: NA; DNA: TGTGCCAGCATCACAGGCGACTTCACTGAAGCTTTCTTT; CDR3: CASITGDFTEAFF
J: TRBJ2-7; V: TRBV7-9; size: NA; D: TRBD1; DNA: TGTGCCAGCAGCTCCAGTACAGGGGGTTACTCCTACGAGCAGTACTTC; CDR3: CASSSSTGGYSYEQYF
J: TRBJ2-3; V: TRBV7-3; size: NA; D: TRBD2; DNA: TGTGCCAGCAGCGGCGGACCACTAGCGGGAGTCGATACGCAGTATTTT; CDR3: CASSGGPLAGVDTQYF
J: TRBJ2-3; V: TRBV9; size: NA; D: NA; DNA: TGTGCCAGCAGCGTAGAAGAGGGAGATACGCAGTATTTT; CDR3: CASSVEEGDTQYF
J: TRBJ1-1; V: TRBV7-8; size: few; D: NA; DNA: TGTGCCAGCAGCTGGGGAGCCTGGAGGGGAAACACTGAAGCTTTCTTT; CDR3: CASSWGAWRGNTEAFF
J: TRBJ1-5; V: TRBV6-5; size: NA; D: NA; DNA: TGTGCCAGCAAATCCCTCGGGGGGGACCAACAGCCCCAGCATTTT; CDR3: CASKSLGGDQQPQHF
J: TRBJ2-7; V: TRBV29-1; size: NA; D: TRBD1; DNA: TGCAGCGTAGGGACAGCTCTTTACGAGCAGTACTTC; CDR3: CSVGTALYEQYF
J: TRBJ1-4; V: TRBV11-2; size: NA; D: TRBD1; DNA: TGTGCCAGCAGCGCGGGACAGGGGGGGGGAGAGGAAAAACTGTTTTTT; CDR3: CASSAGQGGGEEKLFF
J: TRBJ2-5; V: TRBV13; size: NA; D: TRBD1; DNA: TGTGCCAGCAGCAAGAGGGGACAGGGGGCAGAGACCCAGTACTTC; CDR3: CASSKRGQGAETQYF
J: TRBJ1-2; V: TRBV9; size: NA; D: TRBD1; DNA: TGTGCCAGCAGCGTTTCACTGGGACAGCAGTATGGCTACACCTTC; CDR3: CASSVSLGQQYGYTF
J: TRBJ2-1; V: TRBV3-1/TRBV3-2; size: NA; D: NA; DNA: TGTGCCAGCAGCCAAGACTTCCTCCAGGGGCGGAATGAGCAGTTCTTC; CDR3: CASSQDFLQGRNEQFF
J: TRBJ2-1; V: TRBV30; size: NA; D: NA; DNA: TGTGCCTGGAGTGTAGGGACTGTCTCCTACAATGAGCAGTTCTTC; CDR3: CAWSVGTVSYNEQFF
J: TRBJ1-1; V: TRBV2; size: NA; D: TRBD1; DNA: TGTGCCAGCAGAGAACCAGCAGGGGGCAACACTGAAGCTTTCTTT; CDR3: CASREPAGGNTEAFF
J: TRBJ1-5; V: TRBV19; size: NA; D: NA; DNA: TGTGCCAGTAGTAGTGACAGAAGAACCTGGGATCAGCCCCAGCATTTT; CDR3: CASSSDRRTWDQPQHF
J: TRBJ2-5; V: TRBV19; size: NA; D: TRBD2; DNA: TGTGCCAGTAGTTCGCTAGCGGGAGTGGGGTTGGAGACCCAGTACTTC; CDR3: CASSSLAGVGLETQYF
J: TRBJ1-4; V: TRBV6-6; size: NA; D: NA; DNA: TGTGCCAGCAGTTACCCGCCCGCGGGTGCAAAGGAAAAACTGTTTTTT; CDR3: CASSYPPAGAKEKLFF
J: TRBJ1-1; V: TRBV10-3; size: NA; D: NA; DNA: TGTGCCACTTACAGGGAATTGAACACTGAAGCTTTCTTT; CDR3: CATYRELNTEAFF
J: TRBJ1-3; V: TRBV10-3; size: few; D: NA; DNA: TGTGCCATCAGTGACCCGACACAGGGCCTCGGAAACACCATATATTTT; CDR3: CAISDPTQGLGNTIYF
J: TRBJ1-1; V: TRBV30; size: NA; D: TRBD1; DNA: TGTGCCTGGGCCACAACAGGGGGCACTGAAGCTTTCTTT; CDR3: CAWATTGGTEAFF
J: TRBJ1-2; V: TRBV4-1; size: NA; D: TRBD1; DNA: TGCGCCAGCAGCCAGAACAGGGGTCTTTATGGCTACACCTTC; CDR3: CASSQNRGLYGYTF